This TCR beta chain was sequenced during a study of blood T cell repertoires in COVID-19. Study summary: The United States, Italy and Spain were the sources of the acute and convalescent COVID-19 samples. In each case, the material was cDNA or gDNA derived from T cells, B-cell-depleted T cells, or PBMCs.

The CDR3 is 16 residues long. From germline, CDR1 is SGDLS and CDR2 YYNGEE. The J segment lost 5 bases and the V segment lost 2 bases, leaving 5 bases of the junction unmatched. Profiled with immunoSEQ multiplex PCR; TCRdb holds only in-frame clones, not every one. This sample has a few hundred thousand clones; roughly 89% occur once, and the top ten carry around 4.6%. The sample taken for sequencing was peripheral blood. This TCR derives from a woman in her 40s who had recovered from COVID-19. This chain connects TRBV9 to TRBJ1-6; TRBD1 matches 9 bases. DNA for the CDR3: TGTGCCAGCAGCGTGACGGGACAGGGAGATAATTCACCCCTCCACTTT. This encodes CASSVTGQGDNSPLHF.